This T cell receptor (beta chain) originates from a study of CD8 T cells in Susac syndrome. Regarding the study as a whole: As the study acknowledged, the number of individuals who were part of its TCR sequencing and HLA analysis was relatively small.

The V gene lost 3 bases and the J gene lost 0 bases, with 9 bases spanning the gap. Germline V CDR1 and CDR2: LNHNV, YYDKDF (reference sequence). The CDR3 length is 15 residues. FACS was used to enrich TEMRA cells, whereas the CD8+ and CD4+ T cells were obtained by negative isolation. With random hexamers, reverse transcription was performed on roughly 0.5 to 1 ug of RNA. immunoSEQ multiplex PCR amplified TCR beta CDR3 across 54 Vbeta, 13 Jbeta. TCRdb passed the immunoSEQ multiplex PCR reads through MiXCR, listing each CDR3 protein once. The data hold about 200,000 distinct CDR3 sequences, with approximately 95% observed a single time. With respect to this clonotype: Its target is not known.

The specimen was CD4+ T cells from PBMCs. The chain recombines TRBV15 with TRBJ1-5; no clear D gene. The origin of this receptor is a human donor in good health. The CDR3 DNA is TGTGCCACCAGCAGGCCCACGGGTAGCAATCAGCCCCAGCATTTT. As protein: CATSRPTGSNQPQHF.